This entry is about one T cell receptor beta chain. The target antigen is unknown. This CDR3 contains 14 residues. Germline-derived CDR1 and CDR2 are MNHEY and SMNVEV (reference sequence). Trimming left V 5 bases short and J 4 bases short, with 12 bases between. The sample belongs to a study of T cells in localized non-small cell lung cancer. Using immunoSEQ multiplex PCR, the repertoire was profiled, and TCRdb retains in-frame clones only, with some absent. In the table there are roughly 21,000 clones, about nine tenths of which are singletons. Study outcomes and limitations: Elevated blood T cell density was associated with longer overall survival. Sequencing was limited to one tumor region, leaving the possibility of heterogeneity open. The greatest T cell clonality was found in uninvolved adjacent lung (higher than in tumor).

The chain employs TRBV27 and TRBJ1-5; D unclear. This sequence originates from a woman aged 35-75 years with stage I lung adenocarcinoma. Sample: peripheral blood, taken before any cancer treatment. The chain's CDR3 is CASSRRTGNQPQHF. The CDR3 DNA is TGTGCCAGCAGTCGACGGACGGGGAATCAGCCCCAGCATTTT.